Listed below are T cell receptor beta chains from one sample, sequenced in a study of identical twins. TCRdb re-derived calls from the 5' RACE reads in MiXCR, one entry per CDR3 protein. The sample includes 470,000 or so distinct CDR3 sequences, about 24% of them seen just once. This sample was also put to use in a study of T cells expressing NK-cell markers.

What was sequenced was CD4+ T cells sorted from blood. Receptor source: a woman aged 18-29 years in good health. CDR3s include the opening cysteine and the closing phenylalanine or tryptophan. A D gene is named only where the DNA matches it firmly. The listing skips clone size in some rows; elsewhere it reads once, few, many or a size class.

d_call	clone_size	v_call	j_call	cdr3_nt	cdr3_aa
TRBD1	many	TRBV12-3/TRBV12-4	TRBJ2-7	TGTGCCAGCAGAGGAACCGGGACAGGGGGCTACGAGCAGTACTTC	CASRGTGTGGYEQYF
.	few	TRBV4-3	TRBJ1-2	TGCGCCAGCAGCCAAGGCGGGGGCAGCTATGGCTACACCTTC	CASSQGGGSYGYTF
TRBD1	.	TRBV29-1	TRBJ2-2	TGCAGCGTTTGGGGTTTCGGGACAGGGCTGATCGGGGAGCTGTTTTTT	CSVWGFGTGLIGELFF
.	.	TRBV7-2	TRBJ2-3	TGTGCCAGCAGATTTAACGTAGCCGGGTTAGATACGCAGTATTTT	CASRFNVAGLDTQYF
TRBD2	few	TRBV20-1	TRBJ2-5	TGCAGTGGGCAAGCGGGACAAGAGACCCAGTACTTC	CSGQAGQETQYF
.	.	TRBV12-3/TRBV12-4	TRBJ1-1	TGTGCCAGCAGTTTTGAGGGGCAAGCTTTCTTT	CASSFEGQAFF
.	.	TRBV5-6	TRBJ1-1	TGTGCCAGCAGCTTCGGGATATCTACTGTAGCTGAAGCTTTCTTT	CASSFGISTVAEAFF
.	.	TRBV9	TRBJ2-3	TGTGCCAGCAGCGTAGAACGAGGGGATACGCAGTATTTT	CASSVERGDTQYF
TRBD1	.	TRBV7-9	TRBJ2-7	TGTGCCAGCAGCCGAGGACAGGGTTCGGACGAGCAGTACTTC	CASSRGQGSDEQYF
TRBD1	few	TRBV5-4	TRBJ1-4	TGTGCCAGCAGCGAGCGGACAGGGGAAATGGAAAAACTGTTTTTT	CASSERTGEMEKLFF
.	.	TRBV7-2	TRBJ2-4	TGTGCCAGCAGCTTAACGCGGCGGGGGCCAGCCAAAAACATTCAGTACTTC	CASSLTRRGPAKNIQYF
.	.	TRBV5-1	TRBJ2-7	TGCGCCAGCAGCCCAAAACAGGGATCCTCCTACGAGCAGTACTTC	CASSPKQGSSYEQYF
.	many	TRBV5-5	TRBJ2-7	TGTGCCAGCAGCTTGGGTGCGGGGTCCTACGAGCAGTACTTC	CASSLGAGSYEQYF
.	.	TRBV6-5	TRBJ2-3	TGTGCCAGCAGTTACCAGGGCGCTAGCACAGATACGCAGTATTTT	CASSYQGASTDTQYF
.	.	TRBV12-3/TRBV12-4	TRBJ2-1	TGTGCCAGCAGGCTAGCGACCTACAATGAGCAGTTCTTC	CASRLATYNEQFF
.	many	TRBV7-2	TRBJ2-7	TGTGCCAGCAGCTTAGAACTCGGGGAGCAGTACTTC	CASSLELGEQYF
.	.	TRBV20-1	TRBJ2-7	TGCAGTGCTAACGGAGACGGCTCCTACGAGCAGTACTTC	CSANGDGSYEQYF
TRBD1	few	TRBV27	TRBJ2-5	TGTGCCAGCAGTTTCACCCCCGACAGGGCCAAAGAGACCCAGTACTTC	CASSFTPDRAKETQYF
.	.	TRBV5-1	TRBJ2-2	TGCGCCAGCAGCTTGGTAACCGGGGCGGCCGGGGAGCTGTTTTTT	CASSLVTGAAGELFF
.	.	TRBV2	TRBJ2-2	TGTGCCAGCAATGGGGCCGAAAGGCTCACCGGGGAGCTGTTTTTT	CASNGAERLTGELFF
TRBD1	.	TRBV4-2	TRBJ2-2	TGTGCCAGCAGCCAGGACAGGACCTTCACCGGGGAGCTGTTTTTT	CASSQDRTFTGELFF
.	few	TRBV12-3/TRBV12-4	TRBJ1-3	TGTGCCAGCAGGCAGGGGCAAAACACCATATATTTT	CASRQGQNTIYF
.	many	TRBV5-1	TRBJ2-1	TGCGCCAGCAGACCCAACTACTACAATGAGCAGTTCTTC	CASRPNYYNEQFF
TRBD2	few	TRBV11-1	TRBJ2-7	TGTGCCAGCAGCTCCACACCGGGGAAACTAGCGGGGGGAAACTCCTACGAGCAGTACTTC	CASSSTPGKLAGGNSYEQYF
TRBD2	.	TRBV4-2	TRBJ2-7	TGTGCCAGCAGCCAAGGGACTAGCGGGGGGATAACCTACGAGCAGTACTTC	CASSQGTSGGITYEQYF
TRBD2	few	TRBV20-1	TRBJ2-7	TGCAGTGCTAGAGTCGGGACTAGCGGGAGCTACGAGCAGTACTTC	CSARVGTSGSYEQYF
.	.	TRBV14	TRBJ1-1	TGTGCCAGCAGCCAAACGGGACGGAGCACTGAAGCTTTCTTT	CASSQTGRSTEAFF
TRBD2	.	TRBV20-1	TRBJ2-1	TGCAGTGCGGGGACTAGCGGCGACAATGAGCAGTTCTTC	CSAGTSGDNEQFF
.	many	TRBV12-3/TRBV12-4	TRBJ1-1	TGTGCCAGCAGTTTTAGAGGAGGCATGAACACTGAAGCTTTCTTT	CASSFRGGMNTEAFF
TRBD2	few	TRBV24-1	TRBJ2-1	TGTGCCACCAGTGGCCCCGGGACTAGCGGAAACAATGAGCAGTTCTTC	CATSGPGTSGNNEQFF
TRBD2	few	TRBV20-1	TRBJ2-5	TGCAGTGCTAGAGTTCCTAGCGGGATTCAAGAGACCCAGTACTTC	CSARVPSGIQETQYF
TRBD1	few	TRBV7-9	TRBJ2-2	TGTGCCAGCAGCTTCGGGTTCGGGACAGGGGGCCCCGGGGAGCTGTTTTTT	CASSFGFGTGGPGELFF
.	.	TRBV10-3	TRBJ2-7	TGTGCCATCAGTGAGAGAGACGAGCAGTACTTC	CAISERDEQYF